These 24 T cell receptor beta chains were all obtained from the same sample, sequenced in a study of blood T cell repertoires in COVID-19. Clones were sequenced by immunoSEQ multiplex PCR, and TCRdb holds only the in-frame ones, with some missing. The sample holds about 120,000 clones, 85% seen once. Sequencing was performed on peripheral blood. The origin of the receptors is a man aged 55 to 69 with acute or convalescent COVID-19.

DNA of the CDR3: TGTGCCAGCAGCTCAATACCGGGACAGCTATCCTACAATGAGCAGTTCTTC. As protein: CASSSIPGQLSYNEQFF. The chain combines TRBV7-2 with TRBJ2-1; TRBD1 agrees at 7 bases. Germline-derived CDR1 and CDR2 are SGHTA and FQGNSA. The CDR3 sequence is 17 residues long. With V trimmed by 4 bases and J by 1 base, 10 bases remained unmatched.

This clone has only one observation. The V call is TRBV4-3, the J call TRBJ2-1; D is uncertain. In germline, CDR1 is LGHNA, CDR2 YSLEER. V lost 4 bases to trimming and J lost 3 bases, with 13 bases between them. CDR3 size: 15 residues. CDR3 DNA sequence: TGCGCCAGCAGCCGCGAAAGCTTTTTCTACAATGAGCAGTTCTTC. This translates into CASSRESFFYNEQFF.

The chain uses TRBV3-1 (or the pseudogene TRBV3-2) and TRBJ2-1, with TRBD2 identical over 12 bases. CDR3 size: 16 residues. Germline assignment: CDR1 LGHDT and CDR2 YNNKEL (reference sequence). Unmatched junction bases numbered 3, after V lost 2 bases and J lost 4 bases. CDR3 sequence: CASSQQGLAGYNEQFF. In DNA, the CDR3 is TGTGCCAGCAGCCAACAAGGACTAGCGGGATACAATGAGCAGTTCTTC.

CDR3 protein: CASSTGMDQPQHF. CDR3 DNA sequence: TGTGCCTCCTCCACAGGGATGGATCAGCCCCAGCATTTT. This chain connects TRBV30 to TRBJ1-5, with a possible D match to TRBD1 (6 bases). Trimming removed 7 bases from V and 5 bases from J, with 15 bases in between. CDR1 and CDR2 from the germline V gene are GTSNPN and SVGIG (reference sequence). This CDR3 is built from 13 residues.

The chain joins TRBV28 to TRBJ2-7, with D perhaps TRBD1 (6 bases). From germline, CDR1 is MDHEN and CDR2 SYDVKM. Between the trimmed V and J ends, which lost 4 bases and 4 bases, there was a span of 17 bases. This CDR3 comprises 15 residues. As DNA, the CDR3 is TGTGCCAGCAGTTCCTCGGGACAAAACGTGTACGAGCAGTACTTC. Protein: CASSSSGQNVYEQYF.

The chain uses TRBV11-2 and TRBJ2-3; tentatively, D is TRBD2 (7 bases). Trimming left V 6 bases short and J 0 bases short, with 25 bases between. The CDR3 runs 19 residues. Germline lookup yields CDR1 SGHAT and CDR2 FQNNGV. CDR3 amino acids: CASRRSGASGLRSTDTQYF. Written as DNA, the CDR3 is TGTGCCAGCAGACGTTCGGGGGCTAGCGGTTTGAGGAGCACAGATACGCAGTATTTT.

The rearrangement uses TRBV30 and TRBJ1-1; D is unclear. The CDR3 consists of 13 residues. Germline loops: CDR1 GTSNPN, CDR2 SVGIG (reference sequence). V lost 2 bases, J lost 3 bases, and 10 bases lay in between. The CDR3 loop reads CAWSSTSYTEAFF. The CDR3, as DNA: TGTGCCTGGAGTTCGACATCATACACTGAAGCTTTCTTT.

Comments on this clone: The sample has other DNA sequences that encode this CDR3 too. The rearrangement links TRBV7-6 to TRBJ2-7; unclear D gene. V was shortened by 5 bases and J by 5 bases, with 10 bases between the two germline ends. This CDR3 spans 12 amino acids. Germline V gene sequence: CDR1 SGHVS, CDR2 FNYEAQ. The CDR3 protein is CASSPDTDEQYF. Written as DNA, the CDR3 is TGTGCCAGCAGCCCCGACACGGACGAGCAGTACTTC.

The CDR3 sequence: CASSQDRVTGELFF. The CDR3 DNA reads as TGTGCCAGCAGCCAGGACAGGGTCACCGGGGAGCTGTTTTTT. V and J are TRBV4-2 and TRBJ2-2; 8 nucleotides agree with TRBD1. The CDR3 has 14 residues. The germline V gene has CDR1 LGHNA and CDR2 YNFKEQ. After removal of 3 bases from V and 4 bases from J, the junction contained 1 base not matched to a gene.

The chain joins TRBV5-4 to TRBJ1-1; D unresolved. There are 13 residues in the CDR3. The V and J ends lost 2 bases and 3 bases respectively, with 8 bases between them. CDR1 SGHNT and CDR2 YYREEE come from the germline V gene (reference sequence). CDR3 DNA: TGTGCCAGCAGCTTACAGTATTACACTGAAGCTTTCTTT. It translates to CASSLQYYTEAFF. Drawing the rest from reference TRBV5-4 and TRBJ1-1, the complete variable domain is ETGVTQSPTHLIKTRGQQVTLRCSSQSGHNTVSWYQQALGQGPQFIFQYYREEENGRGNFPPRFSGLQFPNYSSELNVNALELDDSALYLCASSLQYYTEAFFGQGTRLTVV.

The genes are TRBV2 and TRBJ2-2; 7 nucleotides match TRBD1. The germline CDR1 and CDR2 sequences are SNHLY and FYNNEI. Unmatched junction bases numbered 7, after V lost 5 bases and J lost 1 base. The CDR3 loop spans 16 amino acids. The CDR3 spells CASSSAGTVNTGELFF. CDR3 coding DNA: TGTGCCAGCAGTTCGGCCGGGACAGTGAACACCGGGGAGCTGTTTTTT. Supplemented by reference TRBV2 and TRBJ2-2, the full variable domain reads EPEVTQTPSHQVTQMGQEVILRCVPISNHLYFYWYRQILGQKVEFLVSFYNNEISEKSEIFDDQFSVERPDGSNFTLKIRSTKLEDSAMYFCASSSAGTVNTGELFFGEGSRLTVL.

The chain uses TRBV5-1 and TRBJ2-7, with TRBD1 identical over 7 bases. CDR3 length: 12 residues. Trimming at V came to 4 bases and at J to 3 bases, leaving 1 base not matched to a gene. Germline V gene data show CDR1 as SGHRS and CDR2 as YFSETQ. The CDR3 is CASSPGGYEQYF. The CDR3 DNA reads TGCGCCAGCAGCCCAGGGGGCTACGAGCAGTACTTC.

The chain joins TRBV14 to TRBJ1-1, with D unclear. The CDR3 totals 16 residues. Germline V gene sequence: CDR1 SGHDN, CDR2 FVKESK. Trimming removed 0 bases at V and 1 base at J, with 12 bases between. CDR3 bases: TGTGCCAGCAGCCAAGAAACCACATCGTGGAACACTGAAGCTTTCTTT. It translates to CASSQETTSWNTEAFF.

This clone has more than one count but fewer than ten. V usage is TRBV10-3 and J usage is TRBJ2-1, with 10 bases aligning to TRBD2. CDR3 size: 15 residues. The J segment lost 4 bases and the V segment lost 4 bases, leaving 4 bases of the junction unmatched. Germline V lookup: CDR1 ENHRY, CDR2 SYGVKD. CDR3 DNA: TGTGCCATCAGTGGTAGCGGGAGGTATTACAATGAGCAGTTCTTC. Protein: CAISGSGRYYNEQFF.

V gene TRBV28 combines with J gene TRBJ2-4; 8 positions agree with TRBD2. This CDR3 region has 14 residues. Germline assignment: CDR1 MDHEN and CDR2 SYDVKM. V gave up 6 bases and J gave up 1 base; unmatched junction bases: 2. CDR3 DNA sequence: TGTGCCAGCAGGCCGGGGGGGGCCAAAAACATTCAGTACTTC. Translation: CASRPGGAKNIQYF. Combining the CDR3 with reference TRBV28 and TRBJ2-4 gives the whole variable domain DVKVTQSSRYLVKRTGEKVFLECVQDMDHENMFWYRQDPGLGLRLIYFSYDVKMKEKGDIPEGYSVSREKKERFSLILESASTNQTSMYLCASRPGGAKNIQYFGAGTRLSVL.

This clone was detected only a few times. This chain uses TRBV7-2 with TRBJ1-2; D perhaps matches TRBD1 (6 bases). This CDR3 is 13 amino acids long. CDR1 is SGHTA, CDR2 FQGNSA, per germline. V lost 5 bases and J 7 bases, leaving 14 bases between the germline ends. The CDR3 sequence: CASSQQGSSGYTF. The CDR3 DNA reads TGTGCCAGCAGCCAACAGGGAAGCAGTGGCTACACCTTC.

V is TRBV10-2 and J is TRBJ1-5; D not resolved. The germline V and J ends were trimmed by 6 bases and 6 bases, with 12 bases remaining between them. Germline CDR1 is WSHSY and CDR2 is SAAADI. This CDR3 has 13 residues. The CDR3 region has the DNA TGCGCCAGCAGGGTTGGAGTAACTCAGCCCCAGCATTTT. As protein: CASRVGVTQPQHF.

The chain joins TRBV5-1 to TRBJ2-7; D possibly corresponds to TRBD1 (5 bases). V dropped 0 bases and J dropped 6 bases, with 16 bases sitting between them. In germline, CDR1 is SGHRS, CDR2 YFSETQ. This CDR3 has 15 amino acids. For the CDR3, the DNA is TGCGCCAGCAGCTTGGGCCTAACCAGGGCCTCCGAGCAGTACTTC. Its translation is CASSLGLTRASEQYF.

The chain employs TRBV10-1 and TRBJ1-4, with D possibly matching TRBD1 (5 bases). V lost 3 bases and J lost 8, with 13 bases in between. This CDR3 spans 14 amino acids. Germline-derived CDR1 and CDR2 are WNHNN and SYGVQD (reference sequence). The CDR3, as DNA: TGCGCCAGCAGTGATGGGAGGGGAGCGGAAAAACTGTTTTTT. Protein: CASSDGRGAEKLFF.

The gene calls are TRBV28 and TRBJ2-5; 7 bases are a match to TRBD1. Germline V gene sequence: CDR1 MDHEN, CDR2 SYDVKM. The CDR3 covers 14 residues. J lost 1 base, V lost 5 bases, and 4 bases had no gene match. The CDR3 protein is CASSNRDSQETQYF. The CDR3 DNA follows: TGTGCCAGCAGTAACCGGGACAGCCAAGAGACCCAGTACTTC.

The chain combines TRBV11-2 with TRBJ2-5; tentatively, D is TRBD1 (5 bases). Germline assignment: CDR1 SGHAT and CDR2 FQNNGV. Trimming removed 4 bases from V and 5 bases from J, with 11 bases in between. CDR3 length: 13 amino acids. CDR3 amino acids: CASSSSGWETQYF. For the CDR3, the DNA is TGTGCCAGCAGCTCGTCAGGGTGGGAGACCCAGTACTTC.

This chain joins TRBV14 and TRBJ1-2; possibly TRBD1 for D (5 bases). V was shortened by 4 bases and J by 1 base, with 10 bases between the two germline ends. The CDR3 runs 14 residues. Germline V gives CDR1 SGHDN, CDR2 FVKESK. CDR3 sequence: CASSPQGVNYGYTF. The CDR3 DNA reads TGTGCCAGCAGCCCCCAAGGGGTTAACTATGGCTACACCTTC.

This clone occurred once. The chain employs TRBV4-3 and TRBJ1-6; 8 positions match TRBD1. The length of the CDR3 is 16 residues. V was clipped by 6 bases and J by 3 bases; unmatched bases: 7. Germline V gene sequence: CDR1 LGHNA, CDR2 YSLEER. The CDR3 region has the DNA TGCGCCAGCAGTAAATCGGGACAGGACTATAATTCACCCCTCCACTTT. Translating gives CASSKSGQDYNSPLHF.

This clone was seen only once. The chain is built from TRBV13 and TRBJ2-7; 14 bases map to TRBD2. The germline CDR1 and CDR2 sequences are PRHDT and FYEKMQ (reference sequence). The trim removed 5 bases at V and 5 bases at J, leaving 11 bases unmatched. This CDR3 has 17 amino acids. This CDR3 reads CASSLGQGTSGSNEQYF. DNA of the CDR3: TGTGCCAGCAGCCTGGGACAGGGGACTAGCGGGAGCAACGAGCAGTACTTC.